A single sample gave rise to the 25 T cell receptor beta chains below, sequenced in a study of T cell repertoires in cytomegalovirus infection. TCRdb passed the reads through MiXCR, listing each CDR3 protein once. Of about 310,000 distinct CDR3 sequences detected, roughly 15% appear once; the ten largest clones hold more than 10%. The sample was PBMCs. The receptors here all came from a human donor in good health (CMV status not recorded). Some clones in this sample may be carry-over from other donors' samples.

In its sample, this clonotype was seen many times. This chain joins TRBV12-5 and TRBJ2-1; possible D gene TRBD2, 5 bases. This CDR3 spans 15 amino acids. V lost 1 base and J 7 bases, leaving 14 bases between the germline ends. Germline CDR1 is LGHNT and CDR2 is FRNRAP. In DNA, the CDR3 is TGTGCTAGTGGTTTGGGAGACTCGACGGGGAATGAGCAGTTCTTC. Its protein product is CASGLGDSTGNEQFF.

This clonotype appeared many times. CDR3: CASRLSTGGETQYF. The CDR3 region has the DNA TGTGCCAGCAGACTTAGCACAGGGGGAGAGACCCAGTACTTC. This chain connects TRBV5-4 to TRBJ2-5; 8 bases are a match to TRBD1. The length of the CDR3 is 14 residues. Germline V gene lookup returns CDR1 SGHNT and CDR2 YYREEE (reference sequence). Trimming took 5 bases from V and 4 from J; bases not matched to a gene: 7.

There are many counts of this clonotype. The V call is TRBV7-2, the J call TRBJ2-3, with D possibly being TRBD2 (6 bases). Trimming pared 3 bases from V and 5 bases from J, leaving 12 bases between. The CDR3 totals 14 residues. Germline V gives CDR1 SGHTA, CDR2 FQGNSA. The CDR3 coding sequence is TGTGCCAGCAGCTTGGGACTCGAGATAGATACGCAGTATTTT. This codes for CASSLGLEIDTQYF.

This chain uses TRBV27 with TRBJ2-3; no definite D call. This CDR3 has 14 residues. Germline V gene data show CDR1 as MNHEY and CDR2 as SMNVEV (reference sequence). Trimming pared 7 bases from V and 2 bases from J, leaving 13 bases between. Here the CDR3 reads CASTPSGFTDTQYF. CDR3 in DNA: TGTGCCAGCACCCCTTCGGGTTTCACAGATACGCAGTATTTT.

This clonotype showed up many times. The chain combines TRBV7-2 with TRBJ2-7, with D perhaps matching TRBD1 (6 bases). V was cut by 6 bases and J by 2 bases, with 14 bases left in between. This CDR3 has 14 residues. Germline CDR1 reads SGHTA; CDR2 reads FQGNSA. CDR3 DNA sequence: TGTGCCAGCAGTTCACAGGGAACTACCTACGAGCAGTACTTC. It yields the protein CASSSQGTTYEQYF.

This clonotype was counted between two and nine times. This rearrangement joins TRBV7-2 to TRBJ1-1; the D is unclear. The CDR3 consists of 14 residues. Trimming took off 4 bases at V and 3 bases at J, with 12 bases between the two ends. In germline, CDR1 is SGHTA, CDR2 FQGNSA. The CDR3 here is CASSSTVWDTEAFF. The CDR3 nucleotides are TGTGCCAGCAGCTCGACGGTTTGGGACACTGAAGCTTTCTTT.

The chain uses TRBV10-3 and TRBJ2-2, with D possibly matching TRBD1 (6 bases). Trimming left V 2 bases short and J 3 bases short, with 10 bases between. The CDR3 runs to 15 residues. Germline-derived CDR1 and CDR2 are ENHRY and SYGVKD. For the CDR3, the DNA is TGTGCCATCAGTGAGAGGCCAGGGGACACCGGGGAGCTGTTTTTT. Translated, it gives CAISERPGDTGELFF.

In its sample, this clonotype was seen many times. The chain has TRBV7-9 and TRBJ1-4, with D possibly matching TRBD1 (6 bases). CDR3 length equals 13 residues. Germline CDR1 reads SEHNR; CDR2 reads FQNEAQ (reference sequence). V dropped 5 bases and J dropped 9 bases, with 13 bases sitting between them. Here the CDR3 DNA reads TGTGCCAGCAGCGGGGACATTGGGAAAAAACTGTTTTTT. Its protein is CASSGDIGKKLFF.

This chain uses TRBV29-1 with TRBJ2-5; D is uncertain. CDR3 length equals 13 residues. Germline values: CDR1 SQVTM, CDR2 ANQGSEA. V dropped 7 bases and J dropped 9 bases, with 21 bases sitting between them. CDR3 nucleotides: TGCAGCGCCCGCCGGCCCTACTCATTACCCCAGTACTTC. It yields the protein CSARRPYSLPQYF.

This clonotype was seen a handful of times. CDR3: CSARDRQVQRNSNQPQHF. CDR3 nucleotide sequence: TGCAGTGCTAGAGATCGGCAGGTCCAAAGAAATAGCAATCAGCCCCAGCATTTT. V usage is TRBV20-1 and J usage is TRBJ1-5; D gene unclear. V lost 0 bases, J lost 0 bases, and 18 bases lay in between. The CDR3 spans 18 residues. Looked up from germline, CDR1 is DFQATT and CDR2 is SNEGSKA (reference sequence).

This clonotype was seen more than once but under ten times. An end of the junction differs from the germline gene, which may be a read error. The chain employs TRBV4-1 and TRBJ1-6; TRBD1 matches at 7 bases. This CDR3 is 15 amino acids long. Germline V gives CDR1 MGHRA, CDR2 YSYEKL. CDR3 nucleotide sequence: TGCGCCAGCAGCCAAGTGGGACAGAGTAATTCAGCCCTCCACTTT. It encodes CASSQVGQSNSALHF.

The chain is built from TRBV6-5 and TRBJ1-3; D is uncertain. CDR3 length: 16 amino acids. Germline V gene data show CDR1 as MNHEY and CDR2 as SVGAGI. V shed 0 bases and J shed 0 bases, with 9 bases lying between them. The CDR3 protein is CASSYSMSTSGNTIYF. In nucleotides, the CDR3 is TGTGCCAGCAGTTACTCGATGTCCACCTCTGGAAACACCATATATTTT.

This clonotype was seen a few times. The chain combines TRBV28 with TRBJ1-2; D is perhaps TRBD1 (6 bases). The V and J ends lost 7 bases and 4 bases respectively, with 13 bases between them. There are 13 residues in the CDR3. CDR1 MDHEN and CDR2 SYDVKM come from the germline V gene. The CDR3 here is CASTTGGRYGYTF. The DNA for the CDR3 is TGTGCCAGCACCACGGGGGGCCGCTATGGCTACACCTTC.

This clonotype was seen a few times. CDR3 loop: CASRPFNLETQYF. The CDR3 nucleotides read TGTGCCAGCAGGCCTTTCAACCTAGAGACCCAGTACTTC. The chain is built from TRBV7-9 and TRBJ2-5, with D unclear. This CDR3 is 13 amino acids long. Germline CDR1 is SEHNR and CDR2 is FQNEAQ (reference sequence). V was trimmed by 6 bases and J by 4 bases, leaving 12 bases between them.

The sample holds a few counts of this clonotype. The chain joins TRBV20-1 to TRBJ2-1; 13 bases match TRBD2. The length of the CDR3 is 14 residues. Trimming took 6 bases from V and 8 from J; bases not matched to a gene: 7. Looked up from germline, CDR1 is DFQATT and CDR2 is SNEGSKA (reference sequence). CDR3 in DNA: TGCAGTGCGGGACTAGCGGGGCTTTTGGATGAGCAGTTCTTC. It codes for CSAGLAGLLDEQFF.

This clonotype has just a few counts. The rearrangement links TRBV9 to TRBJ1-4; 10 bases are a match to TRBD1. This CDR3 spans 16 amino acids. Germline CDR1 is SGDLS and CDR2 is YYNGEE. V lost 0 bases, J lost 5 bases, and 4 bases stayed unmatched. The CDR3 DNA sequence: TGTGCCAGCAGCGTAGGACCGGGACAGGGGAATGAAAAACTGTTTTTT. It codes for CASSVGPGQGNEKLFF.

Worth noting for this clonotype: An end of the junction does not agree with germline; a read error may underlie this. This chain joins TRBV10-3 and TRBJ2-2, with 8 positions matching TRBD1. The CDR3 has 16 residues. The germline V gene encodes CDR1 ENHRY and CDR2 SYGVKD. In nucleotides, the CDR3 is TGTGCCATCAGTGAGTCGGGACAGGTGAACACCGGGGAGTTGTTTTTT. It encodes CAISESGQVNTGELFF.

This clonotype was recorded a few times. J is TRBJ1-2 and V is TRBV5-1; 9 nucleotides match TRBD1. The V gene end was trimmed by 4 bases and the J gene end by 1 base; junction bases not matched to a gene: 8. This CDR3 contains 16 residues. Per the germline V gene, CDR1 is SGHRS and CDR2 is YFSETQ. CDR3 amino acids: CASSHGNRGLNYGYTF. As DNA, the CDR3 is TGCGCCAGCAGCCACGGCAACAGGGGGCTTAACTATGGCTACACCTTC.

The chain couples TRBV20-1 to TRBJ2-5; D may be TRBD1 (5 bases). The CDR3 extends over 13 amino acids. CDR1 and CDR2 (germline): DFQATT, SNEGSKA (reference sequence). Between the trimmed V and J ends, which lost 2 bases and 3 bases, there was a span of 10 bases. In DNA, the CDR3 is TGCAGTGCTAGACAGGGAATCGAAGAGACCCAGTACTTC. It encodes CSARQGIEETQYF.

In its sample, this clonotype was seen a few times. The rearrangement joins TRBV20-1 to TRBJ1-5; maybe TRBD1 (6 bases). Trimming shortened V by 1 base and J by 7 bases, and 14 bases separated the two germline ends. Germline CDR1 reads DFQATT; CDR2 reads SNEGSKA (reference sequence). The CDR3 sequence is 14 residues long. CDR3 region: CSARAYRDEQPQHF. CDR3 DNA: TGCAGTGCTAGAGCCTACAGGGACGAACAGCCCCAGCATTTT.

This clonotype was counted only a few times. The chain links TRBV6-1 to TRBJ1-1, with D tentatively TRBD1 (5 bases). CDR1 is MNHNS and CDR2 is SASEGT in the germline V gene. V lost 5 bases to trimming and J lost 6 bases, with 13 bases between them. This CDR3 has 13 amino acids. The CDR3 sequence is CASSTILTAEAFF. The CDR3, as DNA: TGTGCCAGCAGTACAATTTTGACAGCTGAAGCTTTCTTT.

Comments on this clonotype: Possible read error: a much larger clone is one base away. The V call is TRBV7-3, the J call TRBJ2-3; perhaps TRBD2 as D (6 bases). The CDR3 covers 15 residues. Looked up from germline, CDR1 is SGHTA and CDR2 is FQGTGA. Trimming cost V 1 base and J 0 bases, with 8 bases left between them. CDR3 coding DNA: TGTGCCAGCAGCTTAATTGGGGGGAGCACAGATACGCAGTATTTT. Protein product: CASSLIGGSTDTQYF. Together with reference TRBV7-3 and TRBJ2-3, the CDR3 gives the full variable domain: GAGVSQTPSNKVTEKGKYVELRCDPISGHTALYWYRQSLGQGPEFLIYFQGTGAADDSGLPNDRFFAVRPEGSVSTLKIQRTERGDSAVYLCASSLIGGSTDTQYFGPGTRLTVL.

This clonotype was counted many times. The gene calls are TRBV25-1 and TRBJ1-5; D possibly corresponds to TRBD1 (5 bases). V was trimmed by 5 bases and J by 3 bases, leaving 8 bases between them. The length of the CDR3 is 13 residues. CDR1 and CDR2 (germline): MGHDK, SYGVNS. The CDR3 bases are TGTGCCAGCAGTAGGGGAGACAATCAGCCCCAGCATTTT. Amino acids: CASSRGDNQPQHF.

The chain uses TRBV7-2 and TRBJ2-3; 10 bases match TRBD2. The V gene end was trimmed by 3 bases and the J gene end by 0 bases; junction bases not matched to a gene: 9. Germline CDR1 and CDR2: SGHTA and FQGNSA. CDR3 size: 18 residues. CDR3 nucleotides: TGTGCCAGCAGCTTCCCTTCTAGCGGGGGCACTAGCACAGATACGCAGTATTTT. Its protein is CASSFPSSGGTSTDTQYF. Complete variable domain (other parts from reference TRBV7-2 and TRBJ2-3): GAGVSQSPSNKVTEKGKDVELRCDPISGHTALYWYRQSLGQGLEFLIYFQGNSAPDKSGLPSDRFSAERTGGSVSTLTIQRTQQEDSAVYLCASSFPSSGGTSTDTQYFGPGTRLTVL.

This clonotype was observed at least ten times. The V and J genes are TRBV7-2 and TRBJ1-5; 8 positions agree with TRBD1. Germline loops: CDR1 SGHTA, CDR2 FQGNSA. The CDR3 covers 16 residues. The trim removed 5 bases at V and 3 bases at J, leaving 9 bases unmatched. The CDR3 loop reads CASSEPGTGPNQPQHF. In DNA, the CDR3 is TGTGCCAGCAGCGAACCCGGGACAGGCCCCAATCAGCCCCAGCATTTT.